The clone carrying this T cell receptor beta chain has a count of ten or more. The antigen is not known. Unique molecular identifiers were incorporated into the prepared TCRbeta library. A single record per CDR3 protein comes from TCRdb applying MiXCR to the PCR reads. The sample holds around 300,000 distinct CDR3 sequences, more than 9% seen once. CDR3 size: 12 residues. The V gene lost 1 base and the J gene lost 8 bases, with 7 bases spanning the gap. These data originate in a study of T-cell reconstitution after alpha-beta-depleted transplantation in children. The study's findings and limits: As was reported, about two months after transplant, alpha-beta T cells came from several hundred expanded graft clones. Surviving recipient T cells and thymic progenitors produced the high day-60 TCRbeta diversity seen in some patients. When one year had passed after transplant, most T-cell counts and diversity came from newly produced T cells.

The chain links TRBV5-7 to TRBJ2-1; D is unresolved. TRBV5-7 is reported as an ORF; its role is uncertain. This sample comprised peripheral blood, obtained 180 days after TCRalphabeta/CD19-depleted stem cell transplant. The receptor was isolated from a male patient between 2 and 9 years old who had a stem cell transplant for chronic granulomatous disease, so the T cells may come from the graft donor. The DNA of the CDR3 is TGTGCCAGCAGCTTGTGTTCCCATGAGCAGTTCTTC. This codes for CASSLCSHEQFF.